This TCR beta chain was retrieved from a study of coeliac disease. CDR1 SGDLS and CDR2 YYNGEE come from the germline V gene. This CDR3 spans 16 amino acids. V lost 0 bases and J 4 bases, leaving 13 bases between the germline ends. The data were produced by immunoSEQ multiplex PCR, yet TCRdb's version contains in-frame clones alone and is incomplete. The table shows 7,000 or so clones, with around 66% occurring only once. The sequence derives from a man aged 50 to 59 with active celiac disease. The rearrangement links TRBV9 to TRBJ2-2; no definite D call. The sample comprised lamina propria lymphocytes from the gut. The CDR3 loop is CASSVDPGAGTGELFF. The CDR3 coding sequence is TGTGCCAGCAGCGTAGACCCCGGAGCCGGCACCGGGGAGCTGTTTTTT.